A single sample gave rise to the 12 T cell receptor beta chains below, sequenced in a study of T cells after yellow fever vaccination. MiXCR was run by TCRdb on the 5' RACE reads, yielding one entry per CDR3 protein. The table lists 510,000 or so distinct CDR3 sequences, 19% of them singletons. This specimen was PBMCs, taken 15 days after the yellow fever booster vaccination. The receptor set was obtained from a man aged 25 to 45 who received the YFV17D yellow fever vaccine.

This clonotype was seen a handful of times. The genes are TRBV7-2 and TRBJ1-1; D ambiguous. The V end was cut by 4 bases, the J end by 5 bases, with 14 bases between. The CDR3 totals 14 residues. Germline lookup yields CDR1 SGHTA and CDR2 FQGNSA. Written as DNA, the CDR3 is TGTGCCAGCAGCTCCGCGGGAGTGCGAACTGAAGCTTTCTTT. Translating gives CASSSAGVRTEAFF.

This clonotype showed up many times. CDR3 region: CASSFGLAGGQETQYF. DNA of the CDR3: TGTGCCAGCAGCTTCGGGCTAGCGGGAGGCCAAGAGACCCAGTACTTC. The chain recombines TRBV7-2 with TRBJ2-5; 11 nucleotides agree with TRBD2. J lost 1 base, V lost 3 bases, and 4 bases had no gene match. Germline V CDR1 and CDR2: SGHTA, FQGNSA. CDR3 length: 16 amino acids.

The table lists this clonotype with a few counts. The chain is built from TRBV4-1 and TRBJ2-3, with 7 bases fitting TRBD1. Germline V gene data show CDR1 as MGHRA and CDR2 as YSYEKL. The V and J ends lost 3 bases and 3 bases, in that order; junction bases with no gene match: 9. This CDR3 is 16 amino acids long. CDR3 nucleotide sequence: TGCGCCAGCAGCCATCCTACAGGGGTGGGAACAGATACGCAGTATTTT. Translating it yields CASSHPTGVGTDTQYF.

This clonotype was seen only a few times. The genes are TRBV19 and TRBJ2-5; D not certain. The V gene lost 8 bases and the J gene lost 2 bases, with 15 bases spanning the gap. The germline CDR1 and CDR2 sequences are LNHDA and SQIVND (reference sequence). The CDR3 has 14 amino acids. The CDR3 spells CASSWLADQETQYF. DNA for the CDR3: TGTGCCAGTTCCTGGTTAGCAGATCAAGAGACCCAGTACTTC.

This clonotype was seen a handful of times. The V call is TRBV12-3 or TRBV12-4, the J call TRBJ2-7; D possibly corresponds to TRBD1 (6 bases). The CDR3 is 11 residues long. The V and J ends lost 5 bases and 8 bases respectively, with 10 bases between them. This CDR3 is CASSTGNKQYF. CDR3 sequence (DNA): TGTGCCAGCAGTACAGGGAACAAGCAGTACTTC.

The chain joins TRBV15 to TRBJ1-5; D ambiguous. Germline loops: CDR1 LNHNV, CDR2 YYDKDF (reference sequence). Between the trimmed V and J ends, which lost 5 bases and 0 bases, there was a span of 20 bases. This CDR3 is 18 amino acids long. The CDR3 loop is CATSPYFPDGYSNQPQHF. The CDR3, as DNA: TGTGCCACCAGCCCATACTTTCCGGACGGGTATAGCAATCAGCCCCAGCATTTT.

In this sample, this clonotype turned up a few times. V and J are TRBV6-1 and TRBJ2-1; 7 nucleotides align to TRBD2. The CDR3 contains 16 residues. J gave up 1 base and V 7 bases, and 10 bases lay outside the gene matches. CDR1 and CDR2 from the germline V gene are MNHNS and SASEGT. As DNA, the CDR3 is TGTGCCAGCAAACTACCGGGACTAAGTTCCTACAATGAGCAGTTCTTC. Protein sequence: CASKLPGLSSYNEQFF.

V gene TRBV20-1 combines with J gene TRBJ1-6; the D is unclear. CDR3 length equals 14 residues. Germline CDR1 is DFQATT and CDR2 is SNEGSKA (reference sequence). Trimming took off 0 bases at V and 12 bases at J, with 15 bases between the two ends. The CDR3 region is CSARDGFPRGPLHF. The CDR3 DNA follows: TGCAGTGCTAGAGACGGGTTCCCCCGGGGACCCCTCCACTTT.

In its sample, this clonotype was seen a few times. The chain uses TRBV5-6 and TRBJ1-2; D remains ambiguous. Trimming stripped 1 base from V and 0 bases from J, with 7 bases between. CDR1 is SGHDT and CDR2 is YYEEEE in the germline V gene. The CDR3 is 14 amino acids. CDR3 DNA sequence: TGTGCCAGCAGCTTGAAGTTTTCTAACTATGGCTACACCTTC. Residues: CASSLKFSNYGYTF.

The V gene is TRBV29-1, the J gene TRBJ2-6, with D hard to call. CDR3 length: 13 residues. The germline V gene encodes CDR1 SQVTM and CDR2 ANQGSEA. V was cut by 6 bases and J by 4 bases, with 10 bases left in between. This chain's CDR3 is CSVSNRGANVLTF. CDR3 DNA: TGCAGCGTCTCCAATAGGGGGGCCAACGTCCTGACTTTC.

This chain connects TRBV30 to TRBJ2-7; D is possibly TRBD1 (6 bases). CDR1 is GTSNPN and CDR2 is SVGIG in the germline V gene (reference sequence). This CDR3 is built from 16 residues. Trimming pared 0 bases from V and 2 bases from J, leaving 17 bases between. The CDR3 sequence is CAWSVRSAGAPYEQYF. Written as DNA, the CDR3 is TGTGCCTGGAGTGTACGATCGGCAGGGGCACCCTACGAGCAGTACTTC.

This sequence joins TRBV18 and TRBJ2-5; no clear D gene. CDR1 and CDR2 from the germline V gene are KGHSH and LQKENI. V gave up 2 bases and J gave up 6 bases, with 7 bases separating them. The CDR3 is made up of 12 amino acids. The CDR3 nucleotides are TGTGCCAGCTCACCAGAGTTCAAGACCCAGTACTTC. Its translation is CASSPEFKTQYF.